The clone carrying this TCR beta chain showed up just a few times. Its antigen is unknown. This entry comes from a study of T cell responses to AZD1222 COVID-19 vaccine. Study findings and constraints: Compared with day 0, the breadth and depth of the Spike-specific TCR repertoire rose significantly after two doses of AZD1222.

Germline lookup yields CDR1 SGHKS and CDR2 YYEKEE (reference sequence). Between the trimmed V and J ends, which lost 4 bases and 3 bases, there was a span of 11 bases. The CDR3 loop spans 14 amino acids. The data were produced by immunoSEQ multiplex PCR, yet TCRdb's version contains in-frame clones alone and is incomplete. The sample contains roughly 180,000 clones, about 91% of which appear only once. The V gene is TRBV5-5, the J gene TRBJ1-5, with D perhaps TRBD1 (6 bases). The sample in question was peripheral blood, obtained on day 0 of AZD1222 vaccination. This TCR was sampled from an adult in good health. The CDR3 is CASSPRTDNQPQHF. The CDR3 DNA reads TGTGCCAGCAGCCCTCGGACAGACAATCAGCCCCAGCATTTT.